The rows below give T cell receptor beta chains drawn from one sample of a study of T cell clones after liver transplantation. Sequenced by immunoSEQ multiplex PCR; TCRdb stores in-frame clones only, minus some. The sample has roughly 74,000 clones; about 80% are singletons. The sample was CD4+ T cells from blood, taken before liver transplant. The receptor source for this set is a human donor who received a liver transplant. The CDR3 runs from the conserved cysteine through the conserved F or W. D genes are given only for firm matches. Rows may omit the clone size; those that give it use once, few, many or a size class.

clone size	D gene	V gene	J gene	CDR3 protein	CDR3 DNA
few	TRBD1	TRBV11-2	TRBJ2-7	CASSLVTGGFEQYF	TGTGCCAGCAGCTTAGTGACAGGGGGCTTCGAGCAGTACTTC
-	TRBD2	TRBV28	TRBJ2-5	CASRSGGMPQYF	TGTGCCAGCAGGTCGGGGGGTATGCCCCAGTACTTC
-	-	TRBV5-4	TRBJ2-3	CASSLEEADTQYF	TGTGCCAGCAGCTTGGAGGAAGCAGATACGCAGTATTTT
-	-	TRBV5-4	TRBJ2-5	CASSFITGLPQETQYF	TGTGCCAGCAGCTTCATAACGGGACTCCCGCAAGAGACCCAGTACTTC
-	-	TRBV19	TRBJ1-1	CASSINGGTEAFF	TGTGCCAGTAGCATAAACGGCGGCACTGAAGCTTTCTTT
-	-	TRBV5-4	TRBJ1-3	CASSFGPRSGNTIYF	TGTGCCAGCAGTTTTGGACCGCGCTCTGGAAACACCATATATTTT
-	-	TRBV7-2	TRBJ2-3	CASSSQTGTDTQYF	TGTGCCAGCAGCTCCCAGACTGGGACAGATACGCAGTATTTT
once	-	TRBV9	TRBJ2-5	CASSSRIGETQYF	TGTGCCAGCAGCTCTCGGATTGGGGAGACCCAGTACTTC
-	TRBD1	TRBV10-2	TRBJ1-5	CASSEVGGNQPQHF	TGCGCCAGCAGTGAAGTAGGGGGCAACCAGCCCCAGCATTTT
-	-	TRBV2	TRBJ2-2	CASCGEGKGELFF	TGTGCCAGCTGTGGAGAGGGGAAGGGGGAGCTGTTTTTT
-	-	TRBV5-1	TRBJ2-3	CASSLVPSTDTQYF	TGCGCCAGCAGCTTGGTCCCTAGCACAGATACGCAGTATTTT
-	-	TRBV5-4	TRBJ2-3	CASSLVTPLWDSTDTQYF	TGTGCCAGCAGCTTGGTGACCCCGCTATGGGATAGCACAGATACGCAGTATTTT
-	TRBD2	TRBV7-6	TRBJ2-1	CASSRGGGLFF	TGTGCCAGCAGCCGGGGCGGGGGTTTGTTCTTC
-	-	TRBV2	TRBJ1-2	CASKAGVNYGYTF	TGTGCCAGCAAGGCAGGGGTTAACTATGGCTACACCTTC
-	TRBD2	TRBV5-1	TRBJ2-1	CASSTGTSGYNEQFF	TGCGCCAGCAGCACCGGGACTAGCGGATACAATGAGCAGTTCTTC
-	-	TRBV2	TRBJ1-1	CASSERDGKAFF	TGTGCCAGCAGTGAAAGGGACGGGAAAGCTTTCTTT
-	-	TRBV2	TRBJ2-1	CASNTPGFSDEQFF	TGTGCCAGCAATACCCCCGGGTTTTCCGATGAGCAGTTCTTC
-	-	TRBV6-1	TRBJ1-2	CASSEAYGGRLYGYTF	TGTGCCAGCAGTGAAGCCTACGGGGGGCGGCTCTATGGCTACACCTTC
-	-	TRBV2	TRBJ1-1	CASSEGQGINTEAFF	TGTGCCAGCAGTGAGGGGCAGGGGATAAACACTGAAGCCTTCTTT
-	-	TRBV4-1	TRBJ1-2	CASSQESGRIIYGYTF	TGCGCCAGCAGCCAAGAGTCGGGCAGGATTATATATGGCTACACCTTC
few	-	TRBV18	TRBJ1-1	CASSRTVEAFF	TGTGCCAGCTCACGGACGGTTGAAGCTTTCTTT
-	-	TRBV2	TRBJ1-3	CASGELSSGNTIYF	TGTGCCAGCGGGGAACTCAGCTCTGGAAACACCATATATTTT
-	-	TRBV27	TRBJ1-3	CASRRTPGNTIYF	TGTGCCAGCAGGAGGACGCCTGGAAACACCATATATTTT
-	TRBD1	TRBV28	TRBJ2-7	CASRSQGQGDSYEQYF	TGTGCCAGCAGATCTCAAGGACAGGGGGACTCCTACGAGCAGTACTTC
-	-	TRBV5-1	TRBJ1-1	CASSDSWGSEAFF	TGCGCCAGCAGCGACTCATGGGGCTCTGAAGCTTTCTTT
-	-	TRBV14	TRBJ2-7	CASSQGDLPRYEQYF	TGTGCCAGCAGCCAAGGGGACTTACCGCGCTACGAGCAGTACTTC
-	-	TRBV19	TRBJ1-1	CASRLQGNTEAFF	TGTGCCAGTAGATTACAGGGGAACACTGAAGCTTTCTTT
-	TRBD1	TRBV9	TRBJ1-2	CASSPGQGANYGYTF	TGTGCCAGCAGCCCGGGACAGGGAGCTAACTATGGCTACACCTTC
-	TRBD1	TRBV9	TRBJ1-1	CASSVDTGGQAFF	TGTGCCAGCAGCGTAGACACAGGGGGCCAAGCTTTCTTT
once	TRBD2	TRBV9	TRBJ2-5	CASSVGLAGYTETQYF	TGTGCCAGCAGCGTAGGACTAGCGGGATATACAGAGACCCAGTACTTC
-	TRBD2	TRBV19	TRBJ2-2	CASSNLAGNTGELFF	TGTGCCAGTAGTAACCTAGCGGGAAACACCGGGGAGCTGTTTTTT
-	-	TRBV6-5	TRBJ1-2	CASQTSGRGGYTF	TGTGCCAGCCAGACCTCAGGAAGGGGAGGCTACACCTTC
-	TRBD2	TRBV11-2	TRBJ2-2	CASSLIRSRGRASTGELFF	TGTGCCAGCAGCCTAATCAGAAGTCGCGGGAGGGCCTCCACCGGGGAGCTGTTTTTT
-	TRBD1	TRBV28	TRBJ2-7	CASSVGQALTYEQYF	TGTGCCAGCAGTGTGGGACAGGCCCTAACCTACGAGCAGTACTTC
-	-	TRBV6-1	TRBJ2-5	CASSVWETQYF	TGTGCCAGCAGTGTTTGGGAGACCCAGTACTTC
-	-	TRBV4-3	TRBJ2-1	CASSQGLPDMQFF	TGCGCCAGCAGCCAAGGCTTGCCGGATATGCAGTTCTTC
medium-sized	TRBD2	TRBV5-1	TRBJ2-7	CASSFPAGESLLHF	TGCGCCAGCAGCTTTCCGGCGGGAGAATCTTTATTACACTTC
once	-	TRBV5-1	TRBJ1-2	CASSRAGAGDGYTF	TGCGCCAGCAGCCGAGCAGGGGCTGGGGATGGCTACACCTTC
-	-	TRBV18	TRBJ2-5	CASSPGETQYF	TGTGCCAGCTCACCAGGGGAGACCCAGTACTTC
once	TRBD2	TRBV27	TRBJ2-3	CASRGILREGTDTQYF	TGTGCCAGCAGGGGCATTCTACGGGAGGGCACAGATACGCAGTATTTT
-	-	TRBV7-2	TRBJ2-6	CASSPRSGSSGANVLTF	TGTGCCAGCAGCCCCCGGTCCGGTTCCTCTGGGGCCAACGTCCTGACTTTC
-	-	TRBV28	TRBJ1-4	CASSLLIGGQTFNEKLFF	TGTGCCAGCAGTTTACTAATCGGCGGGCAGACTTTTAATGAAAAACTGTTTTTT
-	TRBD2	TRBV5-1	TRBJ2-3	CASTLTSGTDTQYF	TGCGCCAGCACCTTGACTAGCGGCACAGATACGCAGTATTTT